Here is one T cell receptor beta chain with its context. Here immunoSEQ multiplex PCR was the method, and the copy in TCRdb shows in-frame clones only, minus some. The repertoire includes 14,000 to 15,000 clones, roughly 90% of them detected once, and about 15% sits in the top ten. V was trimmed by 3 bases and J by 3 bases, leaving 13 bases between them. CDR3 size: 15 residues. Germline assignment: CDR1 MNHEY and CDR2 SMNVEV (reference sequence). These data are taken from a study of PD-L1 blockade in urothelial cancer. The sequencing here drew on PBMCs, taken around atezolizumab (anti-PD-L1) treatment. The rearrangement links TRBV27 to TRBJ2-3; maybe TRBD1 (6 bases). The sequence derives from a man between 65 and 85 years old with urothelial cancer. CDR3 protein: CASSFQGIGTDTQYF. In nucleotides, the CDR3 is TGTGCCAGCAGTTTTCAGGGGATAGGGACAGATACGCAGTATTTT.